The 10 T cell receptor beta chains in this list originate from one sample, sequenced in a study of vaccination and CD4 T cells after COVID-19. The treatment here: approximately nine-day PBMC culture with coronavirus spike peptide pools or control peptides (ViraFEST assay). Antigen specificity for these receptors is unknown. Sequenced with the Oncomine TCR Beta short-read assay was DNA taken from cultured CD4+ T cells. In TCRdb, the PCR reads were re-called with MiXCR into one record per CDR3 protein. The sample contains 11,000 or so distinct CDR3 sequences, approximately 43% of which appear only once. Sequenced: CD4+ T cells from blood, cultured in vitro. The receptors here all came from a human donor who had recovered from COVID-19.

The table lists this clonotype with a few counts. The rearrangement uses TRBV6-2 or TRBV6-3 and TRBJ2-3, with 11 bases matching TRBD2. The CDR3 runs 18 residues. CDR1 and CDR2 from the germline V gene are MNHEY and SVGEGT. V lost 0 bases and J lost 0; bases outside the gene matches: 5. CDR3 nucleotide sequence: TGTGCCAGCAGTTACTCGACGTCTAGCGGGGGGAGCACAGATACGCAGTATTTT. As protein: CASSYSTSSGGSTDTQYF.

This clonotype was observed a handful of times. The V call is TRBV6-1, the J call TRBJ1-1; D unclear. The CDR3 consists of 14 residues. Trimming took off 7 bases at V and 4 bases at J, with 16 bases between the two ends. In germline, CDR1 is MNHNS, CDR2 SASEGT. CDR3 bases: TGTGCCAGCACTCCGGGCTCGTGGGGCACTGAAGCTTTCTTT. Translating gives CASTPGSWGTEAFF.

The chain couples TRBV20-1 to TRBJ1-1; D gene unclear. Germline CDR1 and CDR2: DFQATT and SNEGSKA (reference sequence). V shed 4 bases and J shed 1 base, with 10 bases lying between them. The CDR3 extends over 13 amino acids. Here the CDR3 DNA reads TGCAGTGCTACAAACTTTAGGAACACTGAAGCTTTCTTT. Amino acid sequence: CSATNFRNTEAFF.

The chain combines TRBV10-3 with TRBJ2-3, with 13 bases lining up with TRBD2. V shed 5 bases, J shed 7 bases, and the junction held 6 bases outside the gene matches. This CDR3 has 15 residues. Germline V gene lookup returns CDR1 ENHRY and CDR2 SYGVKD. CDR3 sequence: CAISSGTSGTNTQYF. The CDR3 DNA is TGTGCCATCAGTTCCGGGACTAGCGGGACAAATACGCAGTATTTT.

By sample fraction, this clonotype is medium-sized. The rearrangement joins TRBV6-1 to TRBJ2-6, with a weak D call TRBD2 (6 bases). Germline values: CDR1 MNHNS, CDR2 SASEGT. V lost 5 bases and J 2 bases, leaving 19 bases between the germline ends. The length of the CDR3 is 18 residues. CDR3 DNA: TGTGCCAGCAGTAGTCCGGGAGACCCAAGGGCTGGGGCCAACGTCCTGACTTTC. This gives the protein CASSSPGDPRAGANVLTF.

This clonotype was seen a handful of times. DNA of the CDR3: TGTGCCAGCAGTCTAAATCGGGGAACAGCGAATTCACCCCTCCACTTT. Protein sequence: CASSLNRGTANSPLHF. The chain combines TRBV27 with TRBJ1-6; unclear D gene. The V gene's germline CDR1 is MNHEY and CDR2 SMNVEV (reference sequence). Deletions cut 5 bases from V and 7 bases from J, with 18 bases between. The CDR3 spans 16 residues.

CDR3 DNA sequence: TGTGCCAGCAGTCGGGACCGCTACTCTGGAAACACCATATATTTT. Translated, it gives CASSRDRYSGNTIYF. The chain carries TRBV6-1 and TRBJ1-3, with D perhaps matching TRBD1 (5 bases). The CDR3 is 15 amino acids. Germline V gene data show CDR1 as MNHNS and CDR2 as SASEGT. V was cut by 5 bases and J by 0 bases, with 11 bases left in between.

This clonotype was counted a few times. The chain couples TRBV12-3 or TRBV12-4 to TRBJ1-1, with D unclear. There are 15 residues in the CDR3. V was clipped by 2 bases and J by 0 bases, with 10 bases between them. The CDR3 DNA is TGTGCCAGCAGTTTAAGGCAGACCATGAACACTGAAGCTTTCTTT. It specifies CASSLRQTMNTEAFF.

V is TRBV21-1 and J is TRBJ2-5; TRBD1 reflects the table's D call only, with no check against the DNA. TRBV21-1 is a pseudogene segment. This CDR3 is built from 16 residues. The CDR3 loop is CASSQKIRGPKETQYF. Here the CDR3 DNA reads TGTGCCAGCAGCCAAAAGATCAGGGGACCTAAAGAGACCCAGTACTTC.

CDR3 sequence (DNA): TGTGCCAGCAGGGACAACAGGGGGGGTGAAGCTTTCTTT. Translated: CASRDNRGGEAFF. The rearrangement joins TRBV6-2 or TRBV6-3 to TRBJ1-1, with 8 bases aligning to TRBD1. CDR3 length: 13 residues. Germline V gene lookup returns CDR1 MNHEY and CDR2 SVGEGT. Germline trimming cut 6 bases from V and 7 bases from J; bases unmatched to any gene: 7.